This TCR beta chain derives from a study of OX40 agonist ivuxolimab in advanced cancers. The CDR3 contains 11 residues. CDR1 is SGHVS and CDR2 is FQNEAQ in the germline V gene. V shed 1 base and J shed 5 bases, with 3 bases lying between them. Patients with a history of autoimmune disease or on systemic immunosuppression were excluded. Note on this clone: Its antigen is currently unknown.

Study outcomes and limitations: CD8+ T cells showed, on average, more clonal expansion than CD4+ cells.

Clones were read by immunoSEQ multiplex PCR, and TCRdb kept only the in-frame ones, dropping some. This table holds 60,000 to 100,000 clones, 85% to 95% found once. The sequencing here drew on CD4+ or CD8+ T cells sorted from blood, taken in a trial of the OX40 agonist ivuxolimab. This chain connects TRBV7-8 to TRBJ2-7; D unclear. This TCR was sampled from an adult with an advanced solid tumor such as melanoma, head and neck, liver or kidney cancer. CDR3 nucleotide sequence: TGTGCCAGCAGCTTAGTGGACGAGCAGTACTTC. Protein product: CASSLVDEQYF.